Following are 3 T cell receptor beta chains from one sample sequenced in a study of CD8 T cells in Susac syndrome. RNA, at about 0.45 to 1 ug, was reverse transcribed with random hexamers. In TCRdb, the immunoSEQ multiplex PCR reads were re-called with MiXCR into one record per CDR3 protein. This table holds under 150,000 distinct CDR3 sequences, over 80% found once. Sequenced: CD8+ T cells from PBMCs. These receptors were taken from a human donor with multiple sclerosis.

The CDR3 DNA sequence: TGTGCCAGCAGCCCCGGGGGGGCATATGTCGGCTACACCTTC. It specifies CASSPGGAYVGYTF. The chain is built from TRBV5-6 and TRBJ1-2, with D possibly being TRBD1 (6 bases). Trimming left V 4 bases short and J 8 bases short, with 18 bases between. The CDR3 totals 14 residues. Per germline, CDR1 SGHDT and CDR2 YYEEEE.

The chain carries TRBV4-1 and TRBJ2-7, with 10 bases lining up with TRBD1. The CDR3 has 15 amino acids. Germline V gives CDR1 MGHRA, CDR2 YSYEKL. The V gene end was trimmed by 2 bases and the J gene end by 2 bases; junction bases not matched to a gene: 3. The CDR3 region is CASSQWTGGAYEQYF. The DNA for the CDR3 is TGCGCCAGCAGCCAATGGACAGGGGGGGCCTACGAGCAGTACTTC.

The J gene is TRBJ2-3, the V gene TRBV2, with TRBD2 matching over 11 bases. CDR3 length: 19 residues. Germline V gene data show CDR1 as SNHLY and CDR2 as FYNNEI. J was trimmed by 0 bases and V by 1 base; bases with no gene match: 9. CDR3 loop: CASSEGLAGGTASTDTQYF. CDR3 bases: TGTGCCAGCAGTGAAGGGCTAGCGGGGGGCACCGCTAGCACAGATACGCAGTATTTT.